This T cell receptor beta chain was found in a study of shared clonotypes between healthy human individuals. Study as a whole: There were three CD4 naive, three CD4 memory, two CD8 naive and one CD8 memory plates per donor. Study-wide findings and caveats: It was the few donors that limited the genetic and exposure-history diversity represented.

This clone was seen just once. As yet, its antigen is unknown. Naive CD8 cells, CD45RO-negative and positively selected for CCR7, excluded terminally differentiated effector memory CD45RA+ cells. The table came from immunoSEQ multiplex PCR; TCRdb's copy has only in-frame clones and leaves some out. This table holds about 2.1 million clones, about 94% found once. This clonotype was obtained from a man in his late teens or twenties in good health. Some clones in this sample may be carry-over from other donors' samples. The sequencing sample was made of naive CD8+ T cells from PBMCs.

The DNA for the CDR3 is TGTGCCAGCAGCTCCGTATATGAGAGACAGTTACTGTACCAAGAGACCCAGTACTTC. Residues: CASSSVYERQLLYQETQYF. This chain uses TRBV5-6 with TRBJ2-5; maybe TRBD1 (5 bases). This CDR3 is built from 19 residues. CDR1 is SGHDT, CDR2 YYEEEE, per germline. V was shortened by 3 bases and J by 0 bases, with 24 bases between the two germline ends.